This section outlines one TCR beta chain sequence together with its context. The data belong to a study of blood T cell repertoires in COVID-19. Data came from immunoSEQ multiplex PCR; TCRdb stores just in-frame clones and leaves some out. Among roughly 50,000 clones listed, 85% to 95% were seen once. This CDR3 has 15 residues. Looked up from germline, CDR1 is SNHLY and CDR2 is FYNNEI. V shed 11 bases and J 1 base; nucleotides not matched to a gene: 9. The chain combines TRBV2 with TRBJ2-1; 9 nucleotides agree with TRBD1. Sequencing was performed on peripheral blood. The source is a middle-aged man with acute or convalescent COVID-19. CDR3 nucleotides: TGTGCCCGCACCCTGGGACAGGGATCCTACAATGAGCAGTTCTTC. This gives the protein CARTLGQGSYNEQFF.